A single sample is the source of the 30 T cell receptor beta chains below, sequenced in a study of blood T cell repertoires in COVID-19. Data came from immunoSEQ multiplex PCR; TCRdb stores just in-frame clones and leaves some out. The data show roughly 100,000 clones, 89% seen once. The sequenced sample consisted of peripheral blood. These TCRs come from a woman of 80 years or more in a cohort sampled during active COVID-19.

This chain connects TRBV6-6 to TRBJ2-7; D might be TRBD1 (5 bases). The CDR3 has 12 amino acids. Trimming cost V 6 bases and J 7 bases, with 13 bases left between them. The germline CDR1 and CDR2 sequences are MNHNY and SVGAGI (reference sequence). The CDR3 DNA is TGTGCCAGCAGCTCAACAGGTGGTGAGCAGTACTTC. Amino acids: CASSSTGGEQYF.

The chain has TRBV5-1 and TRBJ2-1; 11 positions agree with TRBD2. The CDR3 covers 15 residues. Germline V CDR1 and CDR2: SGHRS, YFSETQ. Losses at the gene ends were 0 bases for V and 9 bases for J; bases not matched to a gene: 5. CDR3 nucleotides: TGCGCCAGCAGCTTGGTAGCGGGGGGGCAGGCTGAGCAGTTCTTC. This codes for CASSLVAGGQAEQFF.

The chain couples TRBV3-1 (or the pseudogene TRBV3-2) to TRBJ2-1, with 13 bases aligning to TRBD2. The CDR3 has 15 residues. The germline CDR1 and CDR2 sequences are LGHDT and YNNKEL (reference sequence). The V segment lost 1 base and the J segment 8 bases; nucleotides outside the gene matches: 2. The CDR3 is CASSQGTSGGHEQFF. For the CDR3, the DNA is TGTGCCAGCAGCCAAGGGACTAGCGGGGGTCATGAGCAGTTCTTC.

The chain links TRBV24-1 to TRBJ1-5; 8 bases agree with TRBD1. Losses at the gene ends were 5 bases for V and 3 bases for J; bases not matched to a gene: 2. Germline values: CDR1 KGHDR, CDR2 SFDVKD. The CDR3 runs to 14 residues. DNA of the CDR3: TGTGCCACCAGTGGGACAGGGTACAATCAGCCCCAGCATTTT. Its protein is CATSGTGYNQPQHF.

The CDR3 spells CARSPRQGGSYNEQFF. CDR3 nucleotide sequence: TGTGCCAGAAGCCCCAGGCAGGGTGGCTCCTACAATGAGCAGTTCTTC. The chain is built from TRBV7-5 and TRBJ2-1; TRBD1, the D gene given by the table, was not confirmed from the DNA. TRBV7-5 is deemed a pseudogene. The CDR3 sequence is 16 residues long.

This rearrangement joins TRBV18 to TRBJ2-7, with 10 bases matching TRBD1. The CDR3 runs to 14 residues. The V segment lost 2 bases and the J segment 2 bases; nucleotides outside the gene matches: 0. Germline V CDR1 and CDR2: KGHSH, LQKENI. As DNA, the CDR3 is TGTGCCAGCTCACCAGGACAGGGGGCCTACGAGCAGTACTTC. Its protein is CASSPGQGAYEQYF.

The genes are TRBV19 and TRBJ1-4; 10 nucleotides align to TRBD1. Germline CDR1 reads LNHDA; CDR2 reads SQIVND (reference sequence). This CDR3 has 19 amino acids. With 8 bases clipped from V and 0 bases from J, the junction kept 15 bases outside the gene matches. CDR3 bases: TGTGCCAGTCGTAACGTTGGGACAGGGGAATACTCAACTAATGAAAAACTGTTTTTT. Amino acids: CASRNVGTGEYSTNEKLFF.

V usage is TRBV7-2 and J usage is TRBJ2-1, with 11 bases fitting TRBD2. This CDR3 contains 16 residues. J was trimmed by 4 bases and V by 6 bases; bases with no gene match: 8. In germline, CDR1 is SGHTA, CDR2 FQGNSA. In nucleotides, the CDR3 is TGTGCCAGCAGTAAAACCGGGACTAGCGGATACAATGAGCAGTTCTTC. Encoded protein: CASSKTGTSGYNEQFF.

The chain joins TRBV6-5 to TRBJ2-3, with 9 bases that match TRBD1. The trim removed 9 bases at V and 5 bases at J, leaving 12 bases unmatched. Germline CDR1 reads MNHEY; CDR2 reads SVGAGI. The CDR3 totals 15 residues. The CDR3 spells CASTPAGTGKDTQYF. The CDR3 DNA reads TGTGCCAGTACCCCCGCGGGGACAGGGAAAGATACGCAGTATTTT.

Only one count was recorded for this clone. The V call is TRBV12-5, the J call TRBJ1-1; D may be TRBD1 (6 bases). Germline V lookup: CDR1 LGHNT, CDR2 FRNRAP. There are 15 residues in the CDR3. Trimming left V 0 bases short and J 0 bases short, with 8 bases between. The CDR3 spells CASGLVQGLNTEAFF. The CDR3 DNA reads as TGTGCTAGTGGTTTGGTACAGGGTCTGAACACTGAAGCTTTCTTT.

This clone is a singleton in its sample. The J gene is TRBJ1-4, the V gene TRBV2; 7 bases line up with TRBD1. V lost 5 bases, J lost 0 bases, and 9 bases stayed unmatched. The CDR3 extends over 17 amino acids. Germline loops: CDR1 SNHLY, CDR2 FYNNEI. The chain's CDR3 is CASSYTTGTATNEKLFF. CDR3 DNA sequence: TGTGCCAGCAGTTATACTACTGGGACAGCAACTAATGAAAAACTGTTTTTT.

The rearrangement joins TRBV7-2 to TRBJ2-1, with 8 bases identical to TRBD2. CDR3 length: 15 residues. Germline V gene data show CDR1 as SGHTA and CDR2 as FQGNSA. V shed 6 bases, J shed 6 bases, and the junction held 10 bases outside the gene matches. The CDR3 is CASRPGLEKGNEQFF. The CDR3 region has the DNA TGTGCCAGCAGACCGGGACTAGAGAAGGGCAATGAGCAGTTCTTC.

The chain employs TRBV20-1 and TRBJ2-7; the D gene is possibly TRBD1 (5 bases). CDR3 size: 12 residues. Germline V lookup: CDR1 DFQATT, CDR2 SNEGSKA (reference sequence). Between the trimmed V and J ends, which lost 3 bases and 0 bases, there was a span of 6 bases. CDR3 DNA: TGCAGTGCTAGTCAGGGCTCCTACGAGCAGTACTTC. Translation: CSASQGSYEQYF.

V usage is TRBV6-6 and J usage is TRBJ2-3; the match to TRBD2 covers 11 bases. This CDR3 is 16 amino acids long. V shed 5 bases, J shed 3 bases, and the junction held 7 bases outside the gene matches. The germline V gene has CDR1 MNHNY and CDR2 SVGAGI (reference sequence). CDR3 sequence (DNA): TGTGCCAGCAGTCGACCGGGACTAGCGGCAACAGATACGCAGTATTTT. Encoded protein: CASSRPGLAATDTQYF.

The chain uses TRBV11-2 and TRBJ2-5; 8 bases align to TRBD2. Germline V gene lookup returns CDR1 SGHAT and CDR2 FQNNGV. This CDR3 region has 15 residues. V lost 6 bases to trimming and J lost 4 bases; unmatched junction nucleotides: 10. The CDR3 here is CASRGERERRETQYF. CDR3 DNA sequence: TGTGCCAGCAGAGGGGAGCGGGAGAGGAGAGAGACCCAGTACTTC.

The DNA of the CDR3 is TGTGCCAGTAGTCACCGTGGGACAGGGGTCCAAGAGACCCAGTACTTC. It specifies CASSHRGTGVQETQYF. The chain recombines TRBV19 with TRBJ2-5; 10 bases align to TRBD1. Germline V CDR1 and CDR2: LNHDA, SQIVND (reference sequence). The V and J ends lost 5 bases and 1 base, in that order; junction bases with no gene match: 7. The CDR3 loop spans 16 amino acids.

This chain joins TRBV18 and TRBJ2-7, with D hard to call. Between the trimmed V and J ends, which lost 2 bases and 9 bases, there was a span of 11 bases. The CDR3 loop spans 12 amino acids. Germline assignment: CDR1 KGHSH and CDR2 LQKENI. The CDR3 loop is CASSPSSGGQYF. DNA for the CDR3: TGTGCCAGCTCACCATCGTCCGGCGGGCAGTACTTC.

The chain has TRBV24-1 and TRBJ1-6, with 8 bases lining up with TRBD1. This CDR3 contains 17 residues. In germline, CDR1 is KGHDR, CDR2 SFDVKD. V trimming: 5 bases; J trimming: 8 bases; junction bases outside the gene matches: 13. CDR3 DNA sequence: TGTGCCACCAGTGCCGTAAGGACAGGGTCTGGTTATTCACCCCTCCACTTT. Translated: CATSAVRTGSGYSPLHF.

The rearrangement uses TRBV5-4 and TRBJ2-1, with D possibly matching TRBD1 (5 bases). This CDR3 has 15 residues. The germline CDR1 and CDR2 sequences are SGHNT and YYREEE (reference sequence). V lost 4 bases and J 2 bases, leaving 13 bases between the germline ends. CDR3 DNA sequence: TGTGCCAGCAGCCCCACAGGTGACCCCTACAATGAGCAGTTCTTC. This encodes CASSPTGDPYNEQFF.

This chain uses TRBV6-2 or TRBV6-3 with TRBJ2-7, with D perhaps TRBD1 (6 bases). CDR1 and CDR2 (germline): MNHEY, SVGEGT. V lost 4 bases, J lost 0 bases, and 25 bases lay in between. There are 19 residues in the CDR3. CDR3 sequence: CASSSLPPTPTGASYEQYF. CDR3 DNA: TGTGCCAGCAGTTCTCTACCCCCCACCCCGACAGGCGCCTCCTACGAGCAGTACTTC.

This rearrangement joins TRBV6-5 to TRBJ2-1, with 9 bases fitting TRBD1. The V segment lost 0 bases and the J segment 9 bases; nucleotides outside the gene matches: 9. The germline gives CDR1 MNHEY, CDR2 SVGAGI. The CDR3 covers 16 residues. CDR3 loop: CASSYSPQGAFREQFF. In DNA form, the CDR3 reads TGTGCCAGCAGTTACTCTCCACAGGGGGCGTTCCGTGAGCAGTTCTTC.

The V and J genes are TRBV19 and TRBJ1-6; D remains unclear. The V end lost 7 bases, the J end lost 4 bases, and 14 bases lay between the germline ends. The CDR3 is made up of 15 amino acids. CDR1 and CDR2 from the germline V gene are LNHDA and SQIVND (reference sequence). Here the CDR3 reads CASMSTGYYNSPLHF. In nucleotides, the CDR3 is TGTGCCAGTATGAGCACCGGGTATTATAATTCACCCCTCCACTTT.

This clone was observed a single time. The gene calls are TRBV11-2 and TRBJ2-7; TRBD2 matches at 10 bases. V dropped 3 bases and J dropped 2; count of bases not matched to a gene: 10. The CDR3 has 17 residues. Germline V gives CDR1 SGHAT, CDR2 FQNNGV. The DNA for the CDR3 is TGTGCCAGCAGCTTGGCTAGCGGGAGACGATATCCCTACGAGCAGTACTTC. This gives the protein CASSLASGRRYPYEQYF.

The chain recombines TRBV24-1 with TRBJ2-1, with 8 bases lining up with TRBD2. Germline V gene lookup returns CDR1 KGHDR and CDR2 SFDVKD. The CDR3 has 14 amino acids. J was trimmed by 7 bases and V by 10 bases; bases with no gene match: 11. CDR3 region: CATAGVGYSNEQFF. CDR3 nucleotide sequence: TGTGCCACAGCGGGGGTTGGGTATTCGAATGAGCAGTTCTTC.

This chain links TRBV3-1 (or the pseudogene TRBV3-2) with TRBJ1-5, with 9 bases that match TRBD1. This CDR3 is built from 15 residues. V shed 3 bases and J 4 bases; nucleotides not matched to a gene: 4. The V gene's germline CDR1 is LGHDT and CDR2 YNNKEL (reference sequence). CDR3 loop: CASSHSGTGNQPQHF. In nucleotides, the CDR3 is TGTGCCAGCAGCCACTCCGGGACAGGGAATCAGCCCCAGCATTTT.

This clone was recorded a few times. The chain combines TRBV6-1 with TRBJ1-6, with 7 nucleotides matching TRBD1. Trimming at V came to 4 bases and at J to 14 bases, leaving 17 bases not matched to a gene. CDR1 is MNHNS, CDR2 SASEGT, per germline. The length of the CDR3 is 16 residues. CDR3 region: CASSGTGPRVGESLHF. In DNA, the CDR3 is TGTGCCAGCAGTGGGACAGGCCCTAGGGTCGGGGAGTCCCTCCACTTT.

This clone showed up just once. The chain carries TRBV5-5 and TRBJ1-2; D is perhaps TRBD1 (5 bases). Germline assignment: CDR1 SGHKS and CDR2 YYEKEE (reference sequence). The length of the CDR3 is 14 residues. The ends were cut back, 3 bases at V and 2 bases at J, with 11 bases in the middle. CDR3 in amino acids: CASSWGQENYGYTF. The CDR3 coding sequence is TGTGCCAGCAGCTGGGGCCAGGAGAACTATGGCTACACCTTC. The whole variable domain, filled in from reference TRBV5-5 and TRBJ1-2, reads DAGVTQSPTHLIKTRGQQVTLRCSPISGHKSVSWYQQVLGQGPQFIFQYYEKEERGRGNFPDRFSARQFPNYSSELNVNALLLGDSALYLCASSWGQENYGYTFGSGTRLTVV.

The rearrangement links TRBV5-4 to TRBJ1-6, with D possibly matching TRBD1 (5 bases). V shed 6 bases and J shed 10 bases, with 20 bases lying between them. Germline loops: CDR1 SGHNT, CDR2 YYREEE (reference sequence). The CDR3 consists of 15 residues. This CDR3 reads CASNFGGLNYSPLHF. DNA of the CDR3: TGTGCCAGCAACTTTGGGGGACTCAACTACTCACCCCTCCACTTT.

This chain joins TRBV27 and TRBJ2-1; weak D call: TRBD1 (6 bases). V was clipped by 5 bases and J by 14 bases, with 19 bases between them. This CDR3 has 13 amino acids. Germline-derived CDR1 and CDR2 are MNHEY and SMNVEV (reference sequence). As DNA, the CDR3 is TGTGCCAGCAGTCCCCCCCTAAGGGGGATGGAGTTCTTC. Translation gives CASSPPLRGMEFF.

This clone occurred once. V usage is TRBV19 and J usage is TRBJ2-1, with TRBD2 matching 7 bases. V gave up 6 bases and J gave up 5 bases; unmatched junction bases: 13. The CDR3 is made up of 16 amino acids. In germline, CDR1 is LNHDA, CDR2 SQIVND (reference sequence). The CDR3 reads CASRRPGGAGDNEQFF. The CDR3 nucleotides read TGTGCCAGTAGAAGACCGGGGGGAGCTGGGGACAATGAGCAGTTCTTC.